Included here is one TCR beta chain sequence, with context. What it binds is not known. Germline lookup yields CDR1 SGHAT and CDR2 FQNNGV. Trimming took off 2 bases at V and 7 bases at J, with 11 bases between the two ends. The CDR3 contains 13 residues. Unique molecular identifiers were present in the TCR beta cDNA libraries. Via MiXCR, TCRdb re-called the PCR reads, giving one row per CDR3 protein. Of about 540,000 distinct CDR3 sequences listed, roughly 34% are singletons. The data were obtained in a study of post-analysis software for immune sequencing data. Overall study findings and caveats: About 5 TRBV segments (TRBV5-6, TRBV5-1 and TRBV20-1 among them) occurred more frequently in patients than in controls.

The clonotype originates from a girl aged 2-17 years with multiple sclerosis. The chain uses TRBV11-2 and TRBJ1-2; no definite D call. Sequences were obtained from blood. CDR3 sequence reads: CASSLLGAGGYTF. CDR3 bases: TGTGCCAGCAGCTTATTGGGTGCGGGTGGCTACACCTTC.